These 29 T cell receptor beta chains were sequenced from one sample in a study of metastatic and nonmetastatic thyroid tumors. Patients had received no treatment of any kind before thyroid surgery. TCRdb re-called clones via MiXCR from the PCR reads. The data hold roughly 40,000 clones, with about a sixth observed a single time. Sequencing was done on a sample of tumor tissue. Receptor source: a female donor with papillary thyroid cancer or a benign thyroid nodule (not recorded which). Some clones in this sample may be carry-over from other donors' samples.

This clone was detected ten times or more. Other DNA sequences from this sample encode an identical CDR3 as well. The rearrangement links TRBV24-1 to TRBJ2-5; maybe TRBD2 (5 bases). CDR3 length: 13 amino acids. Trimming took off 3 bases at V and 6 bases at J, with 10 bases between the two ends. Germline CDR1 KGHDR, CDR2 SFDVKD. As DNA, the CDR3 is TGTGCCACCAGTGATGGAGGCTTGCAGACCCAGTACTTC. This sequence encodes CATSDGGLQTQYF.

This clone occurred a few times. The chain is built from TRBV6-1 and TRBJ2-7; 10 nucleotides align to TRBD1. Germline V lookup: CDR1 MNHNS, CDR2 SASEGT. The CDR3 totals 15 residues. The ends lost 5 bases at V and 3 bases at J; junction bases unmatched: 7. Written as DNA, the CDR3 is TGTGCCAGCAGTCGAGGACAGGGGGTAGGCTACGAGCAGTACTTC. The encoded protein is CASSRGQGVGYEQYF.

This clone turned up a few times. J is TRBJ1-1 and V is TRBV20-1, with D possibly TRBD1 on 6 matching bases. The germline V gene encodes CDR1 DFQATT and CDR2 SNEGSKA (reference sequence). The V end lost 1 base, the J end lost 0 bases, and 12 bases lay between the germline ends. The CDR3 contains 15 residues. The CDR3 DNA reads TGCAGTGCTAGAGCGAACAGGGCGCTGAACACTGAAGCTTTCTTT. Translated, it gives CSARANRALNTEAFF.

This clone was counted at least ten times. The chain recombines TRBV5-6 with TRBJ1-5, with 8 bases lining up with TRBD1. Germline assignment: CDR1 SGHDT and CDR2 YYEEEE. V shed 2 bases, J shed 5 bases, and the junction held 6 bases outside the gene matches. The CDR3 is 15 amino acids. This CDR3 is CASSLAGTGHQPQHF. CDR3 in DNA: TGTGCCAGCAGCTTAGCGGGGACAGGCCATCAGCCCCAGCATTTT.

This clone was picked up many times. The V call is TRBV10-2, the J call TRBJ2-1; the match to TRBD1 covers 8 bases. Germline V gene data show CDR1 as WSHSY and CDR2 as SAAADI. The J segment lost 9 bases and the V segment lost 7 bases, leaving 11 bases of the junction unmatched. CDR3 length equals 14 residues. The chain's CDR3 is CASKDRVYLGEQFF. In nucleotides, the CDR3 is TGCGCCAGCAAGGACAGGGTTTATCTCGGTGAGCAGTTCTTC.

This clone was counted ten times or more. V usage is TRBV27 and J usage is TRBJ1-5; 9 bases align to TRBD1. V trimming: 5 bases; J trimming: 7 bases; junction bases outside the gene matches: 3. The CDR3 length is 13 residues. Germline V gene lookup returns CDR1 MNHEY and CDR2 SMNVEV (reference sequence). The CDR3 loop reads CASSMDRGQPQHF. The CDR3 bases are TGTGCCAGCAGTATGGACAGGGGACAGCCCCAGCATTTT.

This clone was seen at least ten times. This chain joins TRBV7-8 and TRBJ1-1, with TRBD1 matching 9 bases. The CDR3 has 17 residues. J lost 1 base, V lost 2 bases, and 8 bases had no gene match. Germline lookup yields CDR1 SGHVS and CDR2 FQNEAQ. The CDR3 DNA is TGTGCCAGCAGCTTATTGAACAGGGGGCGCAGGAACACTGAAGCTTTCTTT. Protein: CASSLLNRGRRNTEAFF. Filled out from reference TRBV7-8 and TRBJ1-1, the complete variable domain reads GAGVSQSPRYKVAKRGQDVALRCDPISGHVSLFWYQQALGQGPEFLTYFQNEAQLDKSGLPSDRFFAERPEGSVSTLKIQRTQQEDSAVYLCASSLLNRGRRNTEAFFGQGTRLTVV.

This clone came up many times. This sequence joins TRBV19 and TRBJ1-1; D may be TRBD1 (5 bases). The germline gives CDR1 LNHDA, CDR2 SQIVND (reference sequence). The ends were cut back, 4 bases at V and 5 bases at J, with 17 bases in the middle. This CDR3 spans 15 amino acids. Here the CDR3 reads CASSTSLRGGTEAFF. DNA of the CDR3: TGTGCCAGTAGTACCTCCTTGCGCGGGGGGACTGAAGCTTTCTTT.

J is TRBJ2-2 and V is TRBV11-2; D call uncertain. Between the trimmed V and J ends, which lost 3 bases and 8 bases, there was a span of 13 bases. CDR3 length: 14 residues. From germline, CDR1 is SGHAT and CDR2 FQNNGV. CDR3 in DNA: TGTGCCAGCAGCTTCTCCTTTGTACTTGGGGAGCTGTTTTTT. Protein: CASSFSFVLGELFF. The full variable domain, rest sourced from reference TRBV11-2 and TRBJ2-2, is EAGVAQSPRYKIIEKRQSVAFWCNPISGHATLYWYQQILGQGPKLLIQFQNNGVVDDSQLPKDRFSAERLKGVDSTLKIQPAKLEDSAVYLCASSFSFVLGELFFGEGSRLTVL.

This clone has a count of ten or more. The J gene is TRBJ1-5, the V gene TRBV14, with 10 bases that match TRBD1. J was trimmed by 7 bases and V by 3 bases; bases with no gene match: 3. This CDR3 contains 14 residues. Per germline, CDR1 SGHDN and CDR2 FVKESK. The CDR3 loop is CASSQGTGDQPQHF. The DNA of the CDR3 is TGTGCCAGCAGCCAGGGGACAGGGGACCAGCCCCAGCATTTT.

This clone was found a few times. This rearrangement joins TRBV2 to TRBJ2-2, with D perhaps given as TRBD1 or TRBD2 (5 bases each). From germline, CDR1 is SNHLY and CDR2 FYNNEI. Trimming pared 10 bases from V and 4 bases from J, leaving 16 bases between. This CDR3 contains 14 residues. The CDR3 sequence is CAISVEGFTGELFF. As DNA, the CDR3 is TGTGCCATTAGTGTAGAGGGGTTCACCGGGGAGCTGTTTTTT.

This clone has only a few counts. A much larger clone lies a single base off, so this may be a read error. The chain employs TRBV12-5 and TRBJ2-2; no definite D call. V was pared by 2 bases and J by 6 bases, with 7 bases between. Germline CDR1 is LGHNT and CDR2 is FRNRAP. CDR3 length: 13 residues. The CDR3 sequence: CASGLPTSGELFF. The CDR3 DNA sequence: TGTGCTAGTGGTTTGCCGACCTCCGGGGAGCTGTTTTTT.

This clone was observed at least ten times. J is TRBJ1-6 and V is TRBV18; 8 bases align to TRBD1. CDR1 is KGHSH, CDR2 LQKENI, per germline. Losses at the gene ends were 1 base for V and 13 bases for J; bases not matched to a gene: 12. The CDR3 loop spans 16 amino acids. This chain's CDR3 is CASSPQRQGPSGPLHF. In DNA form, the CDR3 reads TGTGCCAGCTCACCACAAAGACAGGGGCCCTCTGGCCCCCTCCACTTT.

This clone was detected many times. Given a much more abundant clone one base away, this may be a read error. The chain carries TRBV7-2 and TRBJ2-7; 9 nucleotides match TRBD2. The CDR3 is made up of 15 amino acids. Germline V gene sequence: CDR1 SGHTA, CDR2 FQGNSA. The trim removed 1 base at V and 2 bases at J, leaving 3 bases unmatched. The CDR3 coding sequence is TGTGCCAGCAGCTTAGTCCTAGCGGGGCCCTACGAGCAGTACTTC. Its translation is CASSLVLAGPYEQYF.

CDR3 coding DNA: TGCGCCAGCAGCTTGGCGGGGACTAGCGGCTACGAGCAGTACTTC. It encodes CASSLAGTSGYEQYF. The chain recombines TRBV5-1 with TRBJ2-7; 11 bases align to TRBD2. Losses at the gene ends were 0 bases for V and 3 bases for J; bases not matched to a gene: 2. This CDR3 is built from 15 residues. CDR1 is SGHRS, CDR2 YFSETQ, per germline.

This clone was recorded at least ten times. The V call is TRBV27, the J call TRBJ2-7; 7 nucleotides line up with TRBD2. Germline loops: CDR1 MNHEY, CDR2 SMNVEV (reference sequence). The J segment lost 5 bases and the V segment lost 4 bases, leaving 5 bases of the junction unmatched. The CDR3 runs to 13 residues. This CDR3 is CASSWRGGHEQYF. CDR3 in DNA: TGTGCCAGCAGTTGGAGGGGAGGGCACGAGCAGTACTTC.

Of note for this clone: The junction does not match germline at one end; this may be a read error. The chain joins TRBV5-5 to TRBJ1-1; the D is unclear. This CDR3 region has 15 residues. Germline V lookup: CDR1 SGHKS, CDR2 YYEKEE (reference sequence). For the CDR3, the DNA is TGTTCCAGCAGCCCCTGTGCCGGGCCGAACACTGAAGCTTTCTTT. The encoded protein is CSSSPCAGPNTEAFF.

The table lists this clone with many counts. The chain is built from TRBV5-1 and TRBJ1-1; unclear D gene. CDR1 SGHRS and CDR2 YFSETQ come from the germline V gene. V was cut by 0 bases and J by 5 bases, with 14 bases left in between. The length of the CDR3 is 15 residues. Here the CDR3 reads CASSLAAVLGTEAFF. The DNA for the CDR3 is TGCGCCAGCAGCTTGGCGGCAGTACTGGGGACTGAAGCTTTCTTT.

This chain links TRBV11-2 with TRBJ2-7, with a possible D match to TRBD2 (5 bases). Trimming cost V 1 base and J 5 bases, with 15 bases left between them. CDR1 SGHAT and CDR2 FQNNGV come from the germline V gene. CDR3 length equals 15 residues. The CDR3 loop reads CASSLGEGVRNEQYF. For the CDR3, the DNA is TGTGCCAGCAGCTTAGGTGAGGGAGTAAGGAACGAGCAGTACTTC.

This clone was recorded many times. V and J are TRBV11-3 and TRBJ2-5, with 10 bases that match TRBD2. The CDR3 extends over 16 amino acids. V was pared by 5 bases and J by 4 bases, with 10 bases of the junction left unmatched. CDR1 and CDR2 (germline): SGHNT, YENEEA. CDR3 amino acids: CASSDRTSGGGETQYF. The CDR3 region has the DNA TGTGCCAGCAGCGATCGGACTAGCGGAGGGGGAGAGACCCAGTACTTC.

This clone was counted many times. This sequence joins TRBV30 and TRBJ2-2, with 7 bases aligning to TRBD2. The CDR3 totals 17 residues. V was clipped by 2 bases and J by 5 bases; unmatched bases: 14. The germline V gene encodes CDR1 GTSNPN and CDR2 SVGIG (reference sequence). CDR3 DNA: TGTGCCTGGAGTTATACTTGGGGAGCGGGACGTACCGGGGAGCTGTTTTTT. Translation gives CAWSYTWGAGRTGELFF.

This clone was counted ten times or more. The V call is TRBV5-6, the J call TRBJ2-7; no clear D. This CDR3 is 15 amino acids long. Germline V CDR1 and CDR2: SGHDT, YYEEEE. Trimming removed 7 bases at V and 3 bases at J, with 20 bases between. Here the CDR3 reads CASPTARYSFYEQYF. In nucleotides, the CDR3 is TGTGCCAGCCCCACCGCCCGCTACAGCTTCTACGAGCAGTACTTC.

This clone has a count of ten or more. The chain links TRBV11-3 to TRBJ2-7, with TRBD2 as a possible D gene (6 bases). Germline V lookup: CDR1 SGHNT, CDR2 YENEEA. V was cut by 5 bases and J by 3 bases, with 11 bases left in between. The CDR3 is made up of 13 amino acids. The CDR3 is CASSRGSNYEQYF. The DNA of the CDR3 is TGTGCCAGCAGCCGGGGGTCCAACTACGAGCAGTACTTC. Looking up the rest from reference TRBV11-3 and TRBJ2-7 gives the full variable domain: EAGVVQSPRYKIIEKKQPVAFWCNPISGHNTLYWYLQNLGQGPELLIRYENEEAVDDSQLPKDRFSAERLKGVDSTLKIQPAELGDSAVYLCASSRGSNYEQYFGPGTRLTVT.

At least ten counts were recorded for this clone. J is TRBJ2-2 and V is TRBV29-1, with D unresolved. There are 14 residues in the CDR3. V was shortened by 3 bases and J by 0 bases, with 8 bases between the two germline ends. The germline V gene encodes CDR1 SQVTM and CDR2 ANQGSEA. CDR3 nucleotide sequence: TGCAGCGTTGAGGAGCGTACGAACACCGGGGAGCTGTTTTTT. As protein: CSVEERTNTGELFF.

This clone was seen many times. This sequence joins TRBV5-4 and TRBJ2-1, with 7 positions matching TRBD1. CDR3 length: 16 residues. CDR1 is SGHNT, CDR2 YYREEE, per germline (reference sequence). V dropped 3 bases and J dropped 5; count of bases not matched to a gene: 11. This chain's CDR3 is CASSSGRDSHDNEQFF. The CDR3 DNA reads as TGTGCCAGCAGCTCGGGCCGGGACAGCCATGACAATGAGCAGTTCTTC.

The sample holds many counts of this clone. With a much larger clone just one base away, this may be a read error. Other nucleotide sequences from this sample produce the same CDR3. The V and J genes are TRBV28 and TRBJ1-2; D might be TRBD1 (5 bases). Per germline, CDR1 MDHEN and CDR2 SYDVKM. The CDR3 is made up of 14 amino acids. The CDR3: CASSTGLVGNGYTF. CDR3 DNA: TGTGCCAGCAGTACAGGTTTGGTCGGTAATGGCTACACTTTC.

As concerns this clone: Germline and junction disagree at one end, which may indicate a read error. This chain connects TRBV4-3 to TRBJ2-7, with D hard to call. Germline V gene sequence: CDR1 LGHNA, CDR2 YSLEER. The CDR3 loop spans 17 amino acids. The CDR3 bases are TGCGCCAGCAGCCAAGATCCGGAGACACTTGGTCTCAACGAGCAGCACTTC. It yields the protein CASSQDPETLGLNEQHF.

This clone has just a few counts. A much larger clone differs from this one at a single base, so this may be a read error. The gene calls are TRBV11-2 and TRBJ2-1; TRBD2 aligns across 12 bases. The V gene end was trimmed by 7 bases and the J gene end by 5 bases; junction bases not matched to a gene: 9. CDR1 is SGHAT, CDR2 FQNNGV, per germline. This CDR3 has 16 residues. This CDR3 reads CASISRLAGVNNEQFF. The DNA of the CDR3 is TGTGCCAGCATCTCCCGACTAGCGGGAGTTAACAATGAGCAGTTCTTC.

This clone appeared many times. The chain employs TRBV12-3 or TRBV12-4 and TRBJ2-5; 7 nucleotides line up with TRBD2. This CDR3 spans 16 amino acids. The V and J ends lost 3 bases and 3 bases, in that order; junction bases with no gene match: 10. This chain's CDR3 is CASSFGIIAGEETQYF. DNA for the CDR3: TGTGCCAGCAGTTTCGGTATTATCGCGGGAGAAGAGACCCAGTACTTC.